This TCR beta chain appears in the sequencing data of a study of blood T cell repertoires in COVID-19. The overall study: Sources were T cells, B-cell-depleted T cells, or PBMCs; the material itself was cDNA or gDNA.

Participants had their cohort set by participant-reported clinical history. Cohort 3 donors counted as recovered after two negative PCRs, clearance, or resolved symptoms. Profiling relied on immunoSEQ multiplex PCR, and the TCRdb table lists in-frame clones only, not all of them. The data show some 430,000 clones, with roughly 91% seen just once and under 0.7% held by the top ten. This clone was seen once. V trimming: 1 base; J trimming: 5 bases; junction bases outside the gene matches: 0. The CDR3 loop spans 13 amino acids. The germline CDR1 and CDR2 sequences are SNHLY and FYNNEI. The rearrangement joins TRBV2 to TRBJ1-2; TRBD1 matches 8 bases. Sequenced input: PBMCs or T cells enriched from blood (not recorded which). The TCR sequence derives from a man between 18 and 35 years old who had recovered from COVID-19. The CDR3 region is CASSEGTGYGYTF. In DNA form, the CDR3 reads TGTGCCAGCAGTGAAGGGACAGGGTATGGCTACACCTTC.